This T cell receptor (beta chain) was identified during a study of lung T cells in sarcoidosis with Löfgren's syndrome. General observations from the study: Shared TRAV12-1 and TRBV2 CDR3 motifs across Löfgren's syndrome patients reportedly suggested public CD4+ TCRs.

TCRdb itself ran the reads through MiXCR, one entry per CDR3 protein. The table lists 60,000 or so distinct CDR3 sequences, around 21% of them singletons. To note about this clonotype: Its antigen is not known.

This CDR3 has 14 amino acids. The V gene's germline CDR1 is MNHNY and CDR2 SVGAGI (reference sequence). The chain couples TRBV6-6 to TRBJ2-7; D uncertain. Sequencing used CD4+ T cells from PBMCs. The receptor was isolated from a human donor with sarcoidosis (Löfgren's syndrome or another form), or a control subject (not recorded which). The CDR3 protein is CASSRSGPPYEQYV. CDR3 nucleotides: TGTGCCAGCAGTCGTTCCGGGCCGCCCTATGAGCAGTACGTC.